This TCR beta chain comes out of a study of radiotherapy plus CTLA-4 blockade in lung cancer. CDR3 length: 14 residues. Unmatched junction bases numbered 1, after V lost 6 bases and J lost 0 bases. Germline V gives CDR1 LNHDA, CDR2 SQIVND (reference sequence). The method was immunoSEQ multiplex PCR; TCRdb's version includes in-frame clones alone and lacks a portion of them. The data hold approximately 98,000 clones, with around 86% observed a single time. This TCR derives from a human donor with non-small cell lung cancer who had a partial response to radiotherapy plus ipilimumab. Sequenced here: peripheral blood, sampled from a patient treated with radiotherapy plus ipilimumab. The genes are TRBV19 and TRBJ2-1, with 8 nucleotides matching TRBD2. In DNA form, the CDR3 reads TGTGCCAGTAGAGCGGGAGTCTCCTACAATGAGCAGTTCTTC. Amino acids: CASRAGVSYNEQFF.